These 5 T cell receptor beta chains were sequenced from one sample in a study of shared clonotypes between healthy human individuals. Generated by immunoSEQ multiplex PCR, the TCRdb table keeps only in-frame clones and is missing some. The table includes approximately 530,000 clones, approximately 94% detected once. Sample: naive CD4+ T cells sorted from blood. Subset noted: CD45RA+ positively selected. These receptors originate from a woman in her twenties or thirties in good health.

The CDR3 loop reads CASSLTDPGRATAYEQYF. The CDR3 region has the DNA TGTGCCAGCAGCTTAACCGATCCCGGGCGGGCGACCGCCTACGAGCAGTACTTC. The V and J genes are TRBV11-2 and TRBJ2-5; weak D call: TRBD2 (5 bases). The end of the DNA is better explained by TRBJ2-7, so the J call may be wrong. Germline V gives CDR1 SGHAT, CDR2 FQNNGV. The CDR3 has 18 amino acids.

Notes on this clone: This specimen includes other DNA sequences encoding the same CDR3. The chain is built from TRBV14 and TRBJ1-5; possibly TRBD1 for D (5 bases). The CDR3 is made up of 12 amino acids. Germline V lookup: CDR1 SGHDN, CDR2 FVKESK. V was pared by 1 base and J by 7 bases, with 5 bases between. CDR3 bases: TGTGCCAGCAGCCAAGGGGGGCAGCCCCAGCATTTT. This translates into CASSQGGQPQHF. The full variable domain, with the rest looked up from reference TRBV14 and TRBJ1-5, is EAGVTQFPSHSVIEKGQTVTLRCDPISGHDNLYWYRRVMGKEIKFLLHFVKESKQDESGMPNNRFLAERTGGTYSTLKVQPAELEDSGVYFCASSQGGQPQHFGDGTRLSIL.

The rearrangement joins TRBV9 to TRBJ1-1, with 8 bases lining up with TRBD1. Per the germline V gene, CDR1 is SGDLS and CDR2 is YYNGEE. Unmatched junction bases numbered 6, after V lost 0 bases and J lost 5 bases. CDR3 size: 15 residues. CDR3 bases: TGTGCCAGCAGCGTAGAGCGACAGGGGAGGACTGAAGCTTTCTTT. Protein: CASSVERQGRTEAFF.

This clone was found once. The rearrangement joins TRBV19 to TRBJ2-5; D may be TRBD1 (6 bases). V shed 2 bases and J shed 4 bases, with 14 bases lying between them. The CDR3 contains 15 residues. Germline V CDR1 and CDR2: LNHDA, SQIVND (reference sequence). The CDR3 DNA is TGTGCCAGTAGTATACCGGGACAAACTAGAGAGACCCAGTACTTC. Its translation is CASSIPGQTRETQYF.

This chain joins TRBV4-1 and TRBJ2-5; maybe TRBD2 (5 bases). The CDR3 totals 16 residues. The V end was cut by 2 bases, the J end by 2 bases, with 15 bases between. Germline V gene lookup returns CDR1 MGHRA and CDR2 YSYEKL. CDR3 in DNA: TGCGCCAGCAGCCAAAGACCCGGGGTCGGTCAAGAGACCCAGTACTTC. This sequence encodes CASSQRPGVGQETQYF.